This record concerns one TCR beta chain sequence. Its antigen is undetermined. TCRdb redid the calling of the 5' RACE reads with MiXCR, one entry per CDR3 protein. The sample shows about 440,000 distinct CDR3 sequences, roughly 17% of them seen only once. This record belongs to a study of CD8 T cells in ankylosing spondylitis. CDR1 is LGHNA, CDR2 YNFKEQ, per germline. The CDR3 is 15 residues long. The trim removed 2 bases at V and 1 base at J, leaving 4 bases unmatched. General study points: In ankylosing spondylitis blood, a motif of seven or eight highly homologous TCR beta variants appeared characteristic. Prior literature has documented some motif variants in synovial fluid and blood from reactive arthritis. Reported data indicate significant enrichment of disease-linked clones within matched ankylosing spondylitis synovial fluid. Disease-associated clonotypes exhibited CD8+ identity and were relatively infrequent in peripheral blood.

The sample comprised blood, either unsorted or a sorted T cell fraction (not recorded which). This sequence originates from a male donor with ankylosing spondylitis. This chain uses TRBV4-2 with TRBJ1-2, with 7 bases identical to TRBD1. CDR3 in DNA: TGTGCCAGCAGCCAAAGGGGGCTGGGTAACTATGGCTACACCTTC. Its translation is CASSQRGLGNYGYTF.